This TCR beta chain was obtained from a study of T cells in Graves' hyperthyroidism and ophthalmopathy. General study results and limits: Expanded thyroid clonotypes (above 0.001) were mostly also found in blood. Prediction of ophthalmopathy progression came a median around 6.5 months pre-onset.

Using RNA transcripts as the source, TCR beta CDR3 regions were amplified. First-round RT-PCR of the TCR CDR3 relied on the HTBI primer set. TCRdb re-derived calls from the multiplex PCR reads in MiXCR, one entry per CDR3 protein. The sample yields more than 350,000 distinct CDR3 sequences, roughly 15% seen once. There are many counts of this clonotype. Its target is unknown. Trimming cost V 5 bases and J 9 bases, with 8 bases left between them. The CDR3 runs to 11 residues. CDR1 is SNHLY, CDR2 FYNNEI, per germline. Active moderate-to-severe ophthalmopathy, Clinical Activity Score at least 3, NOSPECS at least 4, under 3 months' duration. Clinical symptoms, serum thyroxine, TRAb, thyroid ultrasound and orbital computed tomography established diagnosis.

Sequenced input: blood. The chain uses TRBV2 and TRBJ2-1; the D is unclear. This sequence was found in a woman in her 30s with Graves' ophthalmopathy. CDR3 DNA: TGTGCCAGCAGTTACTTGGGTGAGCAGTTCTTC. This translates into CASSYLGEQFF.